Described below is a single TCR beta chain sequence and its context. Germline V gene lookup returns CDR1 SGHVS and CDR2 FNYEAQ. V shed 6 bases, J shed 0 bases, and the junction held 4 bases outside the gene matches. The CDR3 is 16 residues long. This entry belongs to a study of T cell changes during pregnancy in multiple sclerosis. The table came from immunoSEQ multiplex PCR; TCRdb's copy has only in-frame clones and leaves some out. The sample contains around 50,000 clones, approximately 92% of which appear only once. The material sequenced was CD4+ T cells from peripheral blood mononuclear cells, taken in the third trimester of pregnancy. The gene calls are TRBV7-6 and TRBJ2-6; 8 bases agree with TRBD1. The source of this sequence is a female donor with multiple sclerosis, enrolled in a pregnancy study. The CDR3 DNA reads as TGTGCCAGCAGTTGGGACAGGAACTCTGGGGCCAACGTCCTGACTTTC. Translated: CASSWDRNSGANVLTF.